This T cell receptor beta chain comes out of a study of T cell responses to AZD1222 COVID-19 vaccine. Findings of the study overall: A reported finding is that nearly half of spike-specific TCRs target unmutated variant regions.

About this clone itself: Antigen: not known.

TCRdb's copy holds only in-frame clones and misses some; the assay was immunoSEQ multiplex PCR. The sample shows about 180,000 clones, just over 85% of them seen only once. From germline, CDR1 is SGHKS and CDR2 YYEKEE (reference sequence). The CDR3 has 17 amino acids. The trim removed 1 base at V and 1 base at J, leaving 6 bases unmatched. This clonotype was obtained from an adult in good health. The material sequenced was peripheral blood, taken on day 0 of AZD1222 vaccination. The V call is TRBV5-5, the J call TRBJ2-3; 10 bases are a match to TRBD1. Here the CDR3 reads CASSLLAGTGGTDTQYF. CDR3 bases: TGTGCCAGCAGCTTGCTTGCTGGGACAGGGGGCACAGATACGCAGTATTTT.